The 17 T cell receptor beta chains below all came from one sample that was sequenced in a study of T cell responses to AZD1222 COVID-19 vaccine. TCRdb's copy holds only in-frame clones and misses some; the assay was immunoSEQ multiplex PCR. The data contain more than 95,000 clones, roughly 86% of them seen just once; the ten biggest clones take up 3.3%. The starting material was peripheral blood, obtained 28 days after the second dose of the MenACWY control vaccine. These receptors were obtained from an adult who received the MenACWY meningococcal vaccine as a control.

The chain links TRBV9 to TRBJ2-5; perhaps TRBD2 as D (7 bases). V was clipped by 5 bases and J by 0 bases, with 20 bases between them. The CDR3 contains 17 residues. Germline V CDR1 and CDR2: SGDLS, YYNGEE. Written as DNA, the CDR3 is TGTGCCAGCAGTCTGTCGGGGGCTAGCGGAAACCAAGAGACCCAGTACTTC. It yields the protein CASSLSGASGNQETQYF. The full variable domain, rest sourced from reference TRBV9 and TRBJ2-5, is DSGVTQTPKHLITATGQRVTLRCSPRSGDLSVYWYQQSLDQGLQFLIQYYNGEERAKGNILERFSAQQFPDLHSELNLSSLELGDSALYFCASSLSGASGNQETQYFGPGTRLLVL.

The chain combines TRBV5-6 with TRBJ1-2, with no clear D. Germline V lookup: CDR1 SGHDT, CDR2 YYEEEE. V lost 4 bases and J 5 bases, leaving 15 bases between the germline ends. This CDR3 has 14 amino acids. CDR3 nucleotide sequence: TGTGCCAGCAGCACGAGAGGTGCTGGATATGGCTACACCTTC. It translates to CASSTRGAGYGYTF.

This chain uses TRBV5-1 with TRBJ1-2; weak D call: TRBD1 (5 bases). The germline V and J ends were trimmed by 0 bases and 1 base, with 10 bases remaining between them. The CDR3 has 15 residues. Germline assignment: CDR1 SGHRS and CDR2 YFSETQ. The CDR3 here is CASSLAETVNYGYTF. CDR3 bases: TGCGCCAGCAGCTTGGCCGAGACAGTTAACTATGGCTACACCTTC.

This sequence joins TRBV2 and TRBJ1-1; possible D gene TRBD1, 6 bases. V lost 1 base to trimming and J lost 4 bases, with 10 bases between them. The germline V gene has CDR1 SNHLY and CDR2 FYNNEI. The CDR3 runs 14 residues. The CDR3 coding sequence is TGTGCCAGCAGTGAAGTAGGGGGGGCCACTGAAGCTTTCTTT. Translation: CASSEVGGATEAFF.

The chain recombines TRBV7-2 with TRBJ1-2; TRBD1 matches 9 bases. CDR1 is SGHTA and CDR2 is FQGNSA in the germline V gene. CDR3 length: 14 amino acids. Losses at the gene ends were 5 bases for V and 5 bases for J; bases not matched to a gene: 6. Here the CDR3 DNA reads TGTGCCAGCAGCAAGGGACAGGGAGAGTATGGCTACACCTTC. Translating it yields CASSKGQGEYGYTF.

This chain connects TRBV5-1 to TRBJ1-6; D not certain. The CDR3 spans 16 residues. The germline CDR1 and CDR2 sequences are SGHRS and YFSETQ. V dropped 0 bases and J dropped 7 bases, with 14 bases sitting between them. CDR3 amino acids: CASSLAPGVINSPLHF. Written as DNA, the CDR3 is TGCGCCAGCAGCTTGGCCCCTGGGGTAATAAATTCACCCCTCCACTTT.

The V call is TRBV3-1 (or the pseudogene TRBV3-2), the J call TRBJ1-5; the match to TRBD1 covers 10 bases. V was pared by 6 bases and J by 4 bases, with 6 bases of the junction left unmatched. The CDR3 is 15 amino acids. The V gene's germline CDR1 is LGHDT and CDR2 YNNKEL (reference sequence). The CDR3 loop is CASRRDRGGNQPQHF. In DNA, the CDR3 is TGTGCCAGCAGACGGGACAGGGGAGGGAATCAGCCCCAGCATTTT.

V and J are TRBV5-1 and TRBJ1-2; no firm D call. The germline V gene has CDR1 SGHRS and CDR2 YFSETQ. CDR3 size: 16 residues. Trimming left V 4 bases short and J 2 bases short, with 18 bases between. CDR3 in amino acids: CASSEPPLTGNYGYTF. The CDR3 coding sequence is TGCGCCAGCAGCGAACCCCCCCTAACTGGGAACTATGGCTACACCTTC.

CDR3 sequence reads: CASFRPQWSNSPLHF. As DNA, the CDR3 is TGTGCCAGCTTTCGTCCTCAGTGGTCCAATTCACCCCTCCACTTT. The chain couples TRBV2 to TRBJ1-6, with D uncertain. V shed 8 bases and J shed 7 bases, with 18 bases lying between them. The CDR3 length is 15 residues. Germline CDR1 SNHLY, CDR2 FYNNEI.

J is TRBJ1-1 and V is TRBV2; no firm D call. The germline CDR1 and CDR2 sequences are SNHLY and FYNNEI. V shed 2 bases and J shed 4 bases, with 2 bases lying between them. The CDR3 totals 11 residues. CDR3 sequence reads: CASSERTEAFF. The DNA for the CDR3 is TGTGCCAGCAGTGAACGCACTGAAGCTTTCTTT.

V gene TRBV6-2 or TRBV6-3 combines with J gene TRBJ2-7; maybe TRBD1 (6 bases). From germline, CDR1 is MNHEY and CDR2 SVGEGT. The CDR3 consists of 13 residues. Trimming removed 2 bases at V and 5 bases at J, with 10 bases between. The CDR3 DNA sequence: TGTGCCAGCAGTTACCGGCAGGGGCACGAGCAGTACTTC. Translated: CASSYRQGHEQYF.

The J gene is TRBJ1-5, the V gene TRBV4-2; 10 bases align to TRBD1. The CDR3 totals 16 residues. After removal of 1 base from V and 3 bases from J, the junction contained 3 bases not matched to a gene. Germline loops: CDR1 LGHNA, CDR2 YNFKEQ. The CDR3 nucleotides read TGTGCCAGCAGCCAAGCGGACAGGGGGAACAATCAGCCCCAGCATTTT. Residues: CASSQADRGNNQPQHF.

The gene calls are TRBV24-1 and TRBJ1-2; D remains ambiguous. CDR1 is KGHDR and CDR2 is SFDVKD in the germline V gene. V was cut by 0 bases and J by 2 bases, with 6 bases left in between. The CDR3 contains 14 residues. For the CDR3, the DNA is TGTGCCACCAGTGATTTGTGGCAGAACTATGGCTACACCTTC. As protein: CATSDLWQNYGYTF.

Of note for this clone: Other DNA sequences in the same sample also yield this CDR3. This chain links TRBV6-5 with TRBJ1-1, with D maybe TRBD1 (5 bases). Germline V CDR1 and CDR2: MNHEY, SVGAGI. The V end was cut by 2 bases, the J end by 0 bases, with 13 bases between. This CDR3 is built from 16 residues. DNA for the CDR3: TGTGCCAGCAGTTACGGATCGGGGCTAGTGAACACTGAAGCTTTCTTT. Residues: CASSYGSGLVNTEAFF.

The J gene is TRBJ1-2, the V gene TRBV29-1; D is uncertain. The CDR3 runs 12 residues. V lost 6 bases to trimming and J lost 5 bases, with 13 bases between them. Looked up from germline, CDR1 is SQVTM and CDR2 is ANQGSEA. The CDR3 loop is CSVSGSAYGYTF. In DNA, the CDR3 is TGCAGCGTCTCTGGGTCCGCGTATGGCTACACCTTC.

This clone was seen a single time. The chain links TRBV7-9 to TRBJ2-5; 15 positions match TRBD2. The J segment lost 2 bases and the V segment lost 5 bases, leaving 6 bases of the junction unmatched. There are 17 residues in the CDR3. The germline CDR1 and CDR2 sequences are SEHNR and FQNEAQ (reference sequence). The CDR3 here is CASSPRTSGGEQETQYF. The CDR3, as DNA: TGTGCCAGCAGCCCACGGACTAGCGGGGGGGAACAAGAGACCCAGTACTTC.

This rearrangement joins TRBV5-1 to TRBJ1-2; D possibly corresponds to TRBD1 (6 bases). The CDR3 length is 15 residues. Germline loops: CDR1 SGHRS, CDR2 YFSETQ. The germline V and J ends were trimmed by 0 bases and 7 bases, with 16 bases remaining between them. DNA of the CDR3: TGCGCCAGCAGCTTGGATAGGACAGCCCCCTTTGGCTACACCTTC. It translates to CASSLDRTAPFGYTF.